The source of this T cell receptor beta chain is a study of Graves' ophthalmopathy and Graves' hyperthyroidism. Study background: Stable hyperthyroidism referred to disease that showed no ophthalmopathy within 18 months of follow-up.

The CDR3 spans 15 residues. The trim removed 4 bases at V and 2 bases at J, leaving 5 bases unmatched. Germline V CDR1 and CDR2: SEHNR, FQNEAQ (reference sequence). For repertoire sequencing, the TCR beta CDR3 regions were amplified from RNA transcripts. Investigators did first-round RT-PCR with HTBI primers, then second-round multiplex PCR. TCRdb redid the calling of the multiplex PCR reads with MiXCR, one entry per CDR3 protein. The sample gives over a million distinct CDR3 sequences, roughly two fifths of which show up once; 11% is in the top ten. Sequenced input: peripheral blood or thyroid tissue (not recorded which). This sequence was found in an adult man with Graves' hyperthyroidism. The chain couples TRBV7-9 to TRBJ2-7, with 10 nucleotides matching TRBD2. CDR3 in amino acids: CASSWLAGAAYEQYF. The CDR3 bases are TGTGCCAGCAGCTGGCTAGCGGGAGCAGCCTACGAGCAGTACTTC.